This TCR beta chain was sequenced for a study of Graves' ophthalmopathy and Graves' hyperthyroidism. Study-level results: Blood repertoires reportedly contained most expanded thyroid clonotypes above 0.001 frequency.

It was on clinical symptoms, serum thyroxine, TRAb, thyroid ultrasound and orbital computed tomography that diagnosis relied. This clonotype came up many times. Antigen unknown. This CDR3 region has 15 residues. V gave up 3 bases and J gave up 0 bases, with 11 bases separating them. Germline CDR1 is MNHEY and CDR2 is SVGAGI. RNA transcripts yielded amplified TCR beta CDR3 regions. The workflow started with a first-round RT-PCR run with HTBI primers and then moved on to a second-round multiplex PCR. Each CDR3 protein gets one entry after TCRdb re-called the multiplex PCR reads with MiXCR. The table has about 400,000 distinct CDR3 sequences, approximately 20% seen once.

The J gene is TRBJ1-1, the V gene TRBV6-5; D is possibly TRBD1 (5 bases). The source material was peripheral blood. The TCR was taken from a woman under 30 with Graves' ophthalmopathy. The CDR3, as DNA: TGTGCCAGCAGTTATTGGGGGGACCTGAACACTGAAGCTTTCTTT. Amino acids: CASSYWGDLNTEAFF.